This entry lists 19 T cell receptor beta chains sequenced from one sample in a study of blood T cells in healthy people across ages. With a J-beta primer mix and a sample-barcoded 5' primer, a second PCR ran roughly 6 to 11 cycles. MiXCR was run by TCRdb on the 5' RACE reads, yielding one entry per CDR3 protein. The table lists fewer than 2,000,000 distinct CDR3 sequences, about two fifths of them singletons. Source material: blood. The receptor set was obtained from a human donor in good health.

The chain is built from TRBV29-1 and TRBJ2-4; 11 bases match TRBD1. Germline loops: CDR1 SQVTM, CDR2 ANQGSEA. Germline trimming cut 6 bases from V and 7 bases from J; bases unmatched to any gene: 5. The CDR3 contains 13 residues. The DNA of the CDR3 is TGCAGCGTGGGGGGACAGGGGGGGAACATTCAGTACTTC. Its translation is CSVGGQGGNIQYF.

This clonotype was picked up many times. The chain uses TRBV9 and TRBJ1-1; weak D call: TRBD1 (5 bases). CDR3 length: 13 residues. The germline V and J ends were trimmed by 3 bases and 1 base, with 7 bases remaining between them. Looked up from germline, CDR1 is SGDLS and CDR2 is YYNGEE. The CDR3 protein is CASSATGNTEAFF. CDR3 DNA sequence: TGTGCCAGCAGCGCTACAGGGAACACTGAAGCTTTCTTT.

The rearrangement uses TRBV13 and TRBJ1-3, with 8 positions matching TRBD1. The ends lost 5 bases at V and 3 bases at J; junction bases unmatched: 6. This CDR3 has 15 amino acids. Germline V CDR1 and CDR2: PRHDT, FYEKMQ (reference sequence). CDR3 sequence reads: CASSPTGAVGNTIYF. CDR3 DNA sequence: TGTGCCAGCAGCCCGACAGGGGCCGTTGGAAACACCATATATTTT.

In this sample, this clonotype turned up a few times. The chain has TRBV12-3 or TRBV12-4 and TRBJ2-1, with TRBD2 matching over 12 bases. The V and J ends lost 1 base and 7 bases, in that order; junction bases with no gene match: 5. The CDR3 contains 16 residues. The CDR3 region has the DNA TGTGCCAGCAGTTTAGTGGCTAGCGGGGGGGGTAATGAGCAGTTCTTC. Translation: CASSLVASGGGNEQFF.

This clonotype showed up just a few times. The CDR3 DNA reads as TGTGCCAGCAGCGTAGTAGGCCTAGGCCAAGAGACCCAGTACTTC. Translation gives CASSVVGLGQETQYF. J is TRBJ2-5 and V is TRBV9; D unclear. This CDR3 contains 15 residues. Deletions cut 0 bases from V and 1 base from J, with 10 bases between. Germline values: CDR1 SGDLS, CDR2 YYNGEE.

The sample holds a few counts of this clonotype. The chain combines TRBV6-2 or TRBV6-3 with TRBJ1-5; possible D gene TRBD1, 6 bases. CDR1 is MNHEY and CDR2 is SVGEGT in the germline V gene. Trimming removed 10 bases from V and 1 base from J, with 17 bases in between. The CDR3 totals 15 residues. The CDR3 DNA sequence: TGTGCCAACAGCCCCGACAGGATGAGCAATCAGCCCCAGCATTTT. It encodes CANSPDRMSNQPQHF.

The J gene is TRBJ1-2, the V gene TRBV12-3 or TRBV12-4; weak D call: TRBD1 (5 bases). V gave up 3 bases and J gave up 4 bases, with 15 bases separating them. The CDR3 runs to 15 residues. The CDR3 coding sequence is TGTGCCAGCAGTTTGACCTCCGGGACCCTCTATGGCTACACCTTC. Its translation: CASSLTSGTLYGYTF.

This clonotype occurred once. Sequence at one end of the junction differs from germline and may be a read error. The rearrangement joins TRBV7-9 to TRBJ2-1, with TRBD2 matching over 11 bases. Germline V gene lookup returns CDR1 SEHNR and CDR2 FQNEAQ (reference sequence). The CDR3 has 14 amino acids. The CDR3 region has the DNA TGTGTCAGCAGAAATAGCGGGGGGGCTTGGGAGCAGTTCTTC. It yields the protein CVSRNSGGAWEQFF.

On this clonotype: An end of the junction does not agree with germline; a read error may underlie this. Here the CDR3 DNA reads TGTGCCAGCAGCATGGATCCAGGCCGGGAGCAGAACTTC. Translation gives CASSMDPGREQNF. V is TRBV7-2 and J is TRBJ2-5; a possible D gene is TRBD2 (6 bases). This CDR3 contains 13 residues. Germline lookup yields CDR1 SGHTA and CDR2 FQGNSA. The variable domain in full, completed from reference TRBV7-2 and TRBJ2-5, reads GAGVSQSPSNKVTEKGKDVELRCDPISGHTALYWYRQSLGQGLEFLIYFQGNSAPDKSGLPSDRFSAERTGGSVSTLTIQRTQQEDSAVYLCASSMDPGREQNFGPGTRLLVL.

This clonotype turned up a few times. The V and J genes are TRBV18 and TRBJ1-1, with TRBD1 as a possible D gene (6 bases). The V end lost 4 bases, the J end lost 5 bases, and 11 bases lay between the germline ends. The CDR3 contains 13 residues. The germline CDR1 and CDR2 sequences are KGHSH and LQKENI. The CDR3 protein is CASSRGARTEAFF. The CDR3 region has the DNA TGTGCCAGCTCACGGGGGGCGCGGACTGAAGCTTTCTTT.

About this clonotype itself: One junction end does not reproduce the germline sequence, and a read error may be involved. J is TRBJ2-2 and V is TRBV5-1; TRBD1 is a possible D gene (5 bases). Germline V lookup: CDR1 SGHRS, CDR2 YFSETQ. CDR3 length: 14 amino acids. CDR3 bases: TGCGCCGGCAGCTTGGGGCAGGACACCGGGGAGCTGTTTTTT. This codes for CAGSLGQDTGELFF.

The J gene is TRBJ1-5, the V gene TRBV5-5, with unresolved D. V was pared by 0 bases and J by 5 bases, with 9 bases between. The CDR3 is made up of 14 amino acids. Germline assignment: CDR1 SGHKS and CDR2 YYEKEE (reference sequence). CDR3 coding DNA: TGTGCCAGCAGCTTGGTAGGTGGACATCAGCCCCAGCATTTT. It translates to CASSLVGGHQPQHF.

In this sample, this clonotype turned up a few times. The V call is TRBV7-9, the J call TRBJ2-5; no definite D call. V was clipped by 10 bases and J by 5 bases, with 14 bases between them. Germline V gene lookup returns CDR1 SEHNR and CDR2 FQNEAQ (reference sequence). This CDR3 is built from 12 residues. This CDR3 is CATGRNGETQYF. The DNA for the CDR3 is TGTGCCACTGGTCGGAATGGGGAGACCCAGTACTTC. Full variable domain (outside the CDR3, taken from reference TRBV7-9 and TRBJ2-5): DTGVSQNPRHKITKRGQNVTFRCDPISEHNRLYWYRQTLGQGPEFLTYFQNEAQLEKSRLLSDRFSAERPKGSFSTLEIQRTEQGDSAMYLCATGRNGETQYFGPGTRLLVL.

The chain joins TRBV6-4 to TRBJ1-5; D unresolved. The V gene lost 2 bases and the J gene lost 4 bases, with 6 bases spanning the gap. The CDR3 runs to 13 residues. Germline loops: CDR1 MRHNA, CDR2 SNTAGT. Here the CDR3 reads CASSDEANQPQHF. DNA for the CDR3: TGTGCCAGCAGTGACGAGGCTAATCAGCCCCAGCATTTT.

Worth noting for this clonotype: No conserved phenylalanine or tryptophan ends this CDR3, so it is likely a read error. Here the CDR3 reads CASSPTLAGGYWEQFL. The CDR3 coding sequence is TGTGCCAGCAGCCCCACGCTAGCGGGGGGGTACTGGGAGCAGTTCTTG. This chain joins TRBV3-1 and TRBJ2-7; 12 bases agree with TRBD2. The DNA end lines up better with TRBJ2-1; the J call may be wrong. This CDR3 spans 16 amino acids. Germline-derived CDR1 and CDR2 are LGHDT and YNNKEL (reference sequence).

The CDR3 bases are TGTGCCAGCAGCTTCACAGGGGCCCCTGATGTCTATGGCTACACCTTC. Protein: CASSFTGAPDVYGYTF. This chain joins TRBV7-2 and TRBJ1-2; 7 bases align to TRBD1. Germline assignment: CDR1 SGHTA and CDR2 FQGNSA. V trimming: 3 bases; J trimming: 4 bases; junction bases outside the gene matches: 11. CDR3 size: 16 residues.

This clonotype was detected a few times. The chain carries TRBV7-7 and TRBJ1-1; D possibly corresponds to TRBD1 (5 bases). The germline V gene has CDR1 SSHAT and CDR2 FNYEAQ (reference sequence). CDR3 size: 11 residues. The CDR3 protein is CAIGWGAEAFF. The CDR3 DNA reads TGTGCTATCGGGTGGGGGGCTGAAGCTTTCTTT.

The rearrangement links TRBV4-3 to TRBJ2-3; D is unresolved. In germline, CDR1 is LGHNA, CDR2 YSLEER. This CDR3 spans 15 amino acids. Deletions cut 4 bases from V and 3 bases from J, with 14 bases between. The CDR3 DNA is TGCGCCAGCAGCCGGATCCGGACCCTTACAGATACGCAGTATTTT. This translates into CASSRIRTLTDTQYF.

The chain carries TRBV6-5 and TRBJ1-1; perhaps TRBD1 as D (5 bases). CDR3 size: 15 residues. The V end was cut by 6 bases, the J end by 1 base, with 15 bases between. The germline gives CDR1 MNHEY, CDR2 SVGAGI. CDR3 in amino acids: CASRRAGTENTEAFF. CDR3 nucleotides: TGTGCCAGCAGGCGGGCCGGGACCGAGAACACTGAAGCTTTCTTT.